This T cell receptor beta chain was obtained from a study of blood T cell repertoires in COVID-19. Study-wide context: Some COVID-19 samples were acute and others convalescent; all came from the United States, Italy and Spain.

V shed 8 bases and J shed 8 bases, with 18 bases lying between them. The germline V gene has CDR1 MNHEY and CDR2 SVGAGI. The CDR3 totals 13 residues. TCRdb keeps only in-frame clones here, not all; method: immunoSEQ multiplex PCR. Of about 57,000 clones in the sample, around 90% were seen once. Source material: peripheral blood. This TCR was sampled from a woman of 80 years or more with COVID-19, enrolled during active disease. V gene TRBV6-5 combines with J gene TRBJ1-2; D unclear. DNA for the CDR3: TGTGCCAGCCAGGTCACGGGGAATATAGGCTACACCTTC. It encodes CASQVTGNIGYTF.